The sequence of this TCR beta chain was determined in a study of vaccination and CD4 T cells after COVID-19. The wider study: Cultures acting as controls obtained a CEFX pool, an HIV-1 Nef pool, or no peptide.

A word on this clonotype: Antigen specificity is unknown.

V shed 4 bases and J 6 bases; nucleotides not matched to a gene: 11. Germline values: CDR1 SGHNT, CDR2 YYREEE (reference sequence). The CDR3 has 16 amino acids. Sequencing of DNA taken from cultured CD4+ T cells relied on the Oncomine TCR Beta short-read assay. CD4+ T cells were cultured, and genomic DNA was extracted from them. TCRdb fed the PCR reads into MiXCR, producing one record per CDR3 protein. The table lists approximately 15,000 distinct CDR3 sequences, 51% of them singletons. Treatment meaning: approximately 9-day PBMC culture with coronavirus spike peptide pools or control peptides (ViraFEST assay).

The chain uses TRBV5-4 and TRBJ2-4; the match to TRBD1 covers 9 bases. The receptor's source is a human donor who had recovered from COVID-19. Sample: CD4+ T cells from blood, cultured in vitro. CDR3 protein: CASSPRTGVPGNIQYF. The CDR3 DNA is TGTGCCAGCAGCCCCCGGACAGGGGTTCCCGGAAACATTCAGTACTTC.